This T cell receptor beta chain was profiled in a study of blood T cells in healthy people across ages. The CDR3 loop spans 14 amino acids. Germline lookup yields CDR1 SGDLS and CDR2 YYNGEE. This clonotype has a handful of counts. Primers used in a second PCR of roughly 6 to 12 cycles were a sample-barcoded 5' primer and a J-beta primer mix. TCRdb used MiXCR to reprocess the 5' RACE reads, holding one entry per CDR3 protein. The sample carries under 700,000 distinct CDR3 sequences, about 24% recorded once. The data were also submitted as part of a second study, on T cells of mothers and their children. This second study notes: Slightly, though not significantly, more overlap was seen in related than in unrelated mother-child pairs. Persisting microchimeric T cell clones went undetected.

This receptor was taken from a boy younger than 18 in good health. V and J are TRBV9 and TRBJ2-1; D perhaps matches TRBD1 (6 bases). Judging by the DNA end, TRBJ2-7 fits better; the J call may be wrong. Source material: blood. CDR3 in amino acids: CASSRSGTLYEQYF. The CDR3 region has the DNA TGTGCCAGCAGCCGTTCCGGGACACTCTACGAGCAGTACTTC.